The 22 T cell receptor beta chains listed next were all sequenced from one sample in a study of blood T cell repertoires in COVID-19. The assay was immunoSEQ multiplex PCR, and TCRdb's table has in-frame clones only and misses some. The sample carries about 160,000 clones, about 93% recorded once. The sequenced sample was peripheral blood. These receptors all stem from a woman between 50 and 59 years old with acute or convalescent COVID-19.

The rearrangement links TRBV25-1 to TRBJ1-4; possibly TRBD1 for D (5 bases). Between the trimmed V and J ends, which lost 1 base and 8 bases, there was a span of 11 bases. This CDR3 region has 14 residues. Germline CDR1 MGHDK, CDR2 SYGVNS. CDR3 region: CASSESGSREKLFF. The CDR3 coding sequence is TGTGCCAGCAGTGAATCAGGGTCACGAGAAAAACTGTTTTTT.

The J gene is TRBJ2-7, the V gene TRBV7-8; 11 positions agree with TRBD1. Germline V gene lookup returns CDR1 SGHVS and CDR2 FQNEAQ. The CDR3 is 14 residues long. J lost 4 bases, V lost 5 bases, and 4 bases had no gene match. The CDR3 DNA is TGTGCCAGCAGCCTTGGACAGGGGGCTTACGAGCAGTACTTC. Protein sequence: CASSLGQGAYEQYF.

The chain carries TRBV13 and TRBJ1-5, with D tentatively TRBD1 (6 bases). Trimming stripped 0 bases from V and 8 bases from J, with 11 bases between. Germline V CDR1 and CDR2: PRHDT, FYEKMQ (reference sequence). There are 14 residues in the CDR3. CDR3 sequence reads: CASSLGPNREPQHF. In DNA form, the CDR3 reads TGTGCCAGCAGCTTAGGACCGAACAGGGAGCCCCAGCATTTT.

This clone was detected once. The chain joins TRBV4-1 to TRBJ2-7; TRBD2 might be the D (5 bases). Germline V gene lookup returns CDR1 MGHRA and CDR2 YSYEKL. CDR3 size: 15 residues. V shed 1 base and J shed 3 bases, with 13 bases lying between them. This CDR3 is CASSQADSEGYEQYF. The CDR3 nucleotides read TGCGCCAGCAGCCAAGCGGACTCGGAAGGCTACGAGCAGTACTTC.

The rearrangement uses TRBV7-3 and TRBJ2-5; 8 bases match TRBD2. The CDR3 covers 14 residues. Germline CDR1 and CDR2: SGHTA and FQGTGA. The ends lost 5 bases at V and 3 bases at J; junction bases unmatched: 5. CDR3 loop: CASSAKLAEETQYF. CDR3 DNA: TGTGCCAGCAGCGCAAAACTAGCGGAAGAGACCCAGTACTTC.

This chain connects TRBV28 to TRBJ2-7; 8 bases agree with TRBD2. This CDR3 is 16 amino acids long. Germline assignment: CDR1 MDHEN and CDR2 SYDVKM. Trimming at V came to 2 bases and at J to 9 bases, leaving 15 bases not matched to a gene. This chain's CDR3 is CASSLLSGSSFLGQYF. CDR3 sequence (DNA): TGTGCCAGCAGTTTACTGAGCGGGAGCTCCTTCCTAGGGCAGTACTTC. Combining the CDR3 with reference TRBV28 and TRBJ2-7 gives the whole variable domain DVKVTQSSRYLVKRTGEKVFLECVQDMDHENMFWYRQDPGLGLRLIYFSYDVKMKEKGDIPEGYSVSREKKERFSLILESASTNQTSMYLCASSLLSGSSFLGQYFGPGTRLTVT.

This clone was observed a few times. The gene calls are TRBV6-6 and TRBJ2-1, with 10 bases lining up with TRBD2. The CDR3 covers 16 residues. Per germline, CDR1 MNHNY and CDR2 SVGAGI (reference sequence). V was clipped by 1 base and J by 4 bases; unmatched bases: 4. CDR3 bases: TGTGCCAGCAGTTACTTACTAGCGGGGACGTACAATGAGCAGTTCTTC. Translating it yields CASSYLLAGTYNEQFF.

This clone was observed a few times. The chain couples TRBV5-1 to TRBJ1-1; 8 positions match TRBD1. The V gene's germline CDR1 is SGHRS and CDR2 YFSETQ. The CDR3 has 13 amino acids. With V trimmed by 4 bases and J by 7 bases, 6 bases remained unmatched. The CDR3 DNA reads as TGCGCCAGCAGCGGGGACAGGATTGGTGAAGCTTTCTTT. Translated, it gives CASSGDRIGEAFF.

The gene calls are TRBV7-9 and TRBJ1-6; 7 bases map to TRBD1. CDR1 is SEHNR and CDR2 is FQNEAQ in the germline V gene (reference sequence). CDR3 size: 13 residues. V lost 5 bases to trimming and J lost 9 bases; unmatched junction nucleotides: 4. CDR3 protein: CASSGTVASPLHF. CDR3 nucleotides: TGTGCCAGCAGCGGGACAGTGGCTTCACCCCTCCACTTT. Variable domain in full (rest from reference TRBV7-9 and TRBJ1-6): DTGVSQNPRHKITKRGQNVTFRCDPISEHNRLYWYRQTLGQGPEFLTYFQNEAQLEKSRLLSDRFSAERPKGSFSTLEIQRTEQGDSAMYLCASSGTVASPLHFGNGTRLTVT.

The chain carries TRBV10-2 and TRBJ1-1; D remains ambiguous. Trimming pared 6 bases from V and 1 base from J, leaving 9 bases between. The germline CDR1 and CDR2 sequences are WSHSY and SAAADI. This CDR3 region has 13 residues. CDR3 in amino acids: CASRRGGNTEAFF. Written as DNA, the CDR3 is TGCGCCAGCAGGCGGGGAGGGAACACTGAAGCTTTCTTT.

The CDR3 protein is CASSKAGTGINYEQYF. CDR3 nucleotides: TGCGCCAGCTCAAAAGCCGGGACAGGGATCAACTACGAGCAGTACTTC. The chain uses TRBV10-2 and TRBJ2-7; 9 bases align to TRBD1. This CDR3 region has 16 residues. CDR1 and CDR2 (germline): WSHSY, SAAADI. J was trimmed by 3 bases and V by 8 bases; bases with no gene match: 14.

This chain connects TRBV5-1 to TRBJ1-1, with 7 bases aligning to TRBD1. This CDR3 comprises 14 residues. Germline assignment: CDR1 SGHRS and CDR2 YFSETQ. V was clipped by 4 bases and J by 1 base; unmatched bases: 4. The DNA of the CDR3 is TGCGCCAGCAGCACGGGACAGCCGAACACTGAAGCTTTCTTT. It translates to CASSTGQPNTEAFF.

The rearrangement links TRBV19 to TRBJ1-3; 8 positions match TRBD1. The CDR3 spans 14 residues. The V segment lost 7 bases and the J segment 1 base; nucleotides outside the gene matches: 3. In germline, CDR1 is LNHDA, CDR2 SQIVND (reference sequence). This chain's CDR3 is CASNQGASGNTIYF. Here the CDR3 DNA reads TGTGCCAGTAACCAGGGGGCATCTGGAAACACCATATATTTT. Looking up the rest from reference TRBV19 and TRBJ1-3 gives the full variable domain: DGGITQSPKYLFRKEGQNVTLSCEQNLNHDAMYWYRQDPGQGLRLIYYSQIVNDFQKGDIAEGYSVSREKKESFPLTVTSAQKNPTAFYLCASNQGASGNTIYFGEGSWLTVV.

The chain uses TRBV19 and TRBJ2-3; 9 nucleotides line up with TRBD1. The trim removed 10 bases at V and 4 bases at J, leaving 6 bases unmatched. The CDR3 covers 13 residues. The germline V gene has CDR1 LNHDA and CDR2 SQIVND (reference sequence). The CDR3 nucleotides are TGTGCCACCCGGGACAGGGCATCAGATACGCAGTATTTT. Translated, it gives CATRDRASDTQYF.

The chain couples TRBV4-1 to TRBJ1-2, with D maybe TRBD1 (5 bases). This CDR3 region has 14 residues. Germline CDR1 MGHRA, CDR2 YSYEKL. The germline V and J ends were trimmed by 1 base and 2 bases, with 8 bases remaining between them. The CDR3 region is CASSQVAGNYGYTF. The CDR3 region has the DNA TGCGCCAGCAGCCAAGTAGCAGGGAACTATGGCTACACCTTC.

CDR3 in DNA: TGTGCCAGTAGGGGACACCTAAGCACAGATACGCAGTATTTT. Its translation is CASRGHLSTDTQYF. The chain employs TRBV19 and TRBJ2-3, with D possibly matching TRBD1 (6 bases). V was pared by 6 bases and J by 0 bases, with 10 bases between. The CDR3 consists of 14 residues. The germline V gene has CDR1 LNHDA and CDR2 SQIVND (reference sequence).

The gene calls are TRBV6-2 or TRBV6-3 and TRBJ2-1; D might be TRBD2 (6 bases). CDR3 size: 17 residues. Germline CDR1 and CDR2: MNHEY and SVGEGT. V lost 3 bases to trimming and J lost 2 bases, with 17 bases between them. The DNA for the CDR3 is TGTGCCAGCAGTTATGTGGAGGGTCACCTCACCTACAATGAGCAGTTCTTC. Protein sequence: CASSYVEGHLTYNEQFF.

The V call is TRBV5-4, the J call TRBJ1-1, with 7 bases fitting TRBD1. The V and J ends lost 5 bases and 1 base, in that order; junction bases with no gene match: 8. CDR1 and CDR2 from the germline V gene are SGHNT and YYREEE (reference sequence). The CDR3 loop spans 15 amino acids. Here the CDR3 reads CASRMTGKGNTEAFF. In DNA, the CDR3 is TGTGCCAGCAGAATGACAGGGAAAGGGAACACTGAAGCTTTCTTT.

V and J are TRBV10-3 and TRBJ1-1; D is perhaps TRBD1 (5 bases). The CDR3 has 13 amino acids. V dropped 7 bases and J dropped 0 bases, with 9 bases sitting between them. Per germline, CDR1 ENHRY and CDR2 SYGVKD. CDR3 sequence: CAITEGVNTEAFF. CDR3 coding DNA: TGTGCCATCACCGAAGGGGTGAACACTGAAGCTTTCTTT.

The CDR3 sequence: CATSKRHSSYEQYF. CDR3 sequence (DNA): TGTGCCACCAGCAAAAGACACTCCTCCTACGAGCAGTACTTC. The chain couples TRBV15 to TRBJ2-7; D uncertain. The V end was cut by 4 bases, the J end by 0 bases, with 10 bases between. Per the germline V gene, CDR1 is LNHNV and CDR2 is YYDKDF (reference sequence). CDR3 length: 14 amino acids.

This clone has just one count. This rearrangement joins TRBV6-4 to TRBJ1-4; no reliable D call. Trimming left V 6 bases short and J 0 bases short, with 5 bases between. CDR1 and CDR2 (germline): MRHNA, SNTAGT. The CDR3 spans 13 residues. The CDR3 sequence: CASSRSTNEKLFF. The CDR3 DNA is TGTGCCAGCAGCCGTTCAACTAATGAAAAACTGTTTTTT.

This clone was found once. The chain links TRBV28 to TRBJ2-5; TRBD1 agrees at 7 bases. The V gene's germline CDR1 is MDHEN and CDR2 SYDVKM. The CDR3 contains 14 residues. Germline trimming cut 5 bases from V and 2 bases from J; bases unmatched to any gene: 5. The CDR3 spells CASSIPRGQETQYF. CDR3 nucleotide sequence: TGTGCCAGCAGTATCCCCAGGGGGCAAGAGACCCAGTACTTC.